The 17 T cell receptor beta chains reported below all come from one sample, sequenced in a study of PD-1 blockade in mismatch repair-deficient tumors. Some clones are missing from TCRdb's copy, which holds only in-frame ones; the method was immunoSEQ multiplex PCR. The sample lists some 120,000 clones, around 87% seen once, with roughly 12% in the top ten. Sequences were derived from peripheral blood, sampled 44 weeks after starting pembrolizumab. Receptors originate from an adult with mismatch repair-deficient cancer.

This rearrangement joins TRBV27 to TRBJ2-7; D is unresolved. The CDR3 has 14 amino acids. CDR1 MNHEY and CDR2 SMNVEV come from the germline V gene (reference sequence). V was pared by 6 bases and J by 0 bases, with 12 bases between. CDR3 protein: CASSRSSPSYEQYF. CDR3 in DNA: TGTGCCAGCAGCCGGAGTAGCCCCTCCTACGAGCAGTACTTC.

V and J are TRBV27 and TRBJ2-1, with 12 bases fitting TRBD2. The V segment lost 10 bases and the J segment 8 bases; nucleotides outside the gene matches: 9. Germline V gene sequence: CDR1 MNHEY, CDR2 SMNVEV (reference sequence). CDR3 length: 14 amino acids. The CDR3, as DNA: TGTGCCACCATGACTAGCGGGAGTTCGGATGAGCAGTTCTTC. Its translation is CATMTSGSSDEQFF.

In this sample, this clone turned up once. The rearrangement links TRBV6-1 to TRBJ2-7; D is perhaps TRBD2 (6 bases). Trimming removed 0 bases from V and 4 bases from J, with 19 bases in between. Germline V gene sequence: CDR1 MNHNS, CDR2 SASEGT. This CDR3 has 17 amino acids. The CDR3 DNA follows: TGTGCCAGCAGTGAAGCCGGGTTTCTAGCGACACCGTACGAGCAGTACTTC. Encoded protein: CASSEAGFLATPYEQYF.

V gene TRBV14 combines with J gene TRBJ1-1; the match to TRBD1 covers 9 bases. V lost 4 bases and J lost 1; bases outside the gene matches: 7. In germline, CDR1 is SGHDN, CDR2 FVKESK. This CDR3 spans 16 amino acids. The CDR3 region is CASSLRQGVRNTEAFF. For the CDR3, the DNA is TGTGCCAGCAGCCTTCGACAGGGGGTGAGGAACACTGAAGCTTTCTTT.

For this clone: Germline and junction disagree at one end, which may indicate a read error. CDR3 amino acids: CAVALSSVDYPVF. CDR3 DNA: TGTGCCGTCGCCTTATCTTCGGTCGACTATCCGGTCTTC. The rearrangement joins TRBV28 to TRBJ2-1, with TRBD2 as a possible D gene (5 bases). Germline values: CDR1 MDHEN, CDR2 SYDVKM. The CDR3 has 13 amino acids. Using reference TRBV28 and TRBJ2-1 for the parts outside the CDR3, the full variable domain is DVKVTQSSRYLVKRTGEKVFLECVQDMDHENMFWYRQDPGLGLRLIYFSYDVKMKEKGDIPEGYSVSREKKERFSLILESASTNQTSMYLCAVALSSVDYPVFGPGTRLTVL.

The rearrangement links TRBV9 to TRBJ2-1, with 7 bases lining up with TRBD2. This CDR3 spans 15 amino acids. Germline lookup yields CDR1 SGDLS and CDR2 YYNGEE. The ends lost 3 bases at V and 0 bases at J; junction bases unmatched: 3. CDR3 amino acids: CASSASGHSYNEQFF. CDR3 bases: TGTGCCAGCAGCGCTAGCGGACACTCCTACAATGAGCAGTTCTTC. Drawing the rest from reference TRBV9 and TRBJ2-1, the complete variable domain is DSGVTQTPKHLITATGQRVTLRCSPRSGDLSVYWYQQSLDQGLQFLIQYYNGEERAKGNILERFSAQQFPDLHSELNLSSLELGDSALYFCASSASGHSYNEQFFGPGTRLTVL.

This clone was found a few times. The chain joins TRBV5-5 to TRBJ1-5; maybe TRBD1 (5 bases). The V gene's germline CDR1 is SGHKS and CDR2 YYEKEE (reference sequence). This CDR3 comprises 14 residues. V lost 1 base, J lost 4 bases, and 9 bases lay in between. CDR3 DNA: TGTGCCAGCAGCTTGACTAGGGGAAATCAGCCCCAGCATTTT. Translated, it gives CASSLTRGNQPQHF. The whole variable domain, filled in from reference TRBV5-5 and TRBJ1-5, reads DAGVTQSPTHLIKTRGQQVTLRCSPISGHKSVSWYQQVLGQGPQFIFQYYEKEERGRGNFPDRFSARQFPNYSSELNVNALLLGDSALYLCASSLTRGNQPQHFGDGTRLSIL.

The CDR3 nucleotides are TGTGCCAGCAGCGTAACAGGGGCGAACACCGGGGAGCTGTTTTTT. Protein: CASSVTGANTGELFF. This sequence joins TRBV9 and TRBJ2-2; TRBD1 agrees at 7 bases. Germline CDR1 is SGDLS and CDR2 is YYNGEE. This CDR3 has 15 amino acids. Trimming cost V 1 base and J 0 bases; bases outside gene matches: 0.

V is TRBV5-4 and J is TRBJ2-3; TRBD2 matches 7 bases. This CDR3 has 16 residues. V trimming: 3 bases; J trimming: 0 bases; junction bases outside the gene matches: 7. Germline V lookup: CDR1 SGHNT, CDR2 YYREEE (reference sequence). DNA for the CDR3: TGTGCCAGCAGCTGGGGAGCGGGGACTAGCACAGATACGCAGTATTTT. It translates to CASSWGAGTSTDTQYF.

The CDR3 DNA reads as TGCGCCAGCAGCCAAGATAATGGCGGGAGCTCCTACAATGAGCAGTTCTTC. It codes for CASSQDNGGSSYNEQFF. This chain uses TRBV4-3 with TRBJ2-1, with TRBD2 matching 7 bases. Germline CDR1 reads LGHNA; CDR2 reads YSLEER. J was trimmed by 0 bases and V by 0 bases; bases with no gene match: 5. The CDR3 loop spans 17 amino acids.

The V call is TRBV2, the J call TRBJ2-2, with D tentatively TRBD1 or TRBD2 (5 bases each). The V end lost 4 bases, the J end lost 5 bases, and 11 bases lay between the germline ends. This CDR3 has 14 residues. CDR1 SNHLY and CDR2 FYNNEI come from the germline V gene. The CDR3 loop is CASSVRDVTGELFF. The CDR3 DNA follows: TGTGCCAGCAGTGTCCGGGACGTGACCGGGGAGCTGTTTTTT.

This chain joins TRBV11-2 and TRBJ2-7; 10 bases map to TRBD2. This CDR3 region has 17 residues. In germline, CDR1 is SGHAT, CDR2 FQNNGV. The V gene end was trimmed by 1 base and the J gene end by 4 bases; junction bases not matched to a gene: 10. The CDR3 reads CASSLGSGRAGLYEQYF. CDR3 in DNA: TGTGCCAGCAGCTTAGGGAGCGGGAGGGCCGGGTTATACGAGCAGTACTTC. Drawing the rest from reference TRBV11-2 and TRBJ2-7, the complete variable domain is EAGVAQSPRYKIIEKRQSVAFWCNPISGHATLYWYQQILGQGPKLLIQFQNNGVVDDSQLPKDRFSAERLKGVDSTLKIQPAKLEDSAVYLCASSLGSGRAGLYEQYFGPGTRLTVT.

The CDR3 region has the DNA TGTGCCAGCAAATACAAGACAGGGCTAAACTATGGCTACACCTTC. It encodes CASKYKTGLNYGYTF. The chain recombines TRBV6-5 with TRBJ1-2, with 7 positions matching TRBD1. The germline CDR1 and CDR2 sequences are MNHEY and SVGAGI. The CDR3 covers 15 residues. V lost 7 bases and J lost 2; bases outside the gene matches: 10.

The chain recombines TRBV6-4 with TRBJ1-5; tentatively, D is TRBD1 (5 bases). This CDR3 has 17 residues. Trimming left V 2 bases short and J 3 bases short, with 17 bases between. The germline gives CDR1 MRHNA, CDR2 SNTAGT. The CDR3 coding sequence is TGTGCCAGCAGTGACCCCGGCAGGGTTGTAACCAATCAGCCCCAGCATTTT. It encodes CASSDPGRVVTNQPQHF.

The gene calls are TRBV30 and TRBJ2-7; D not certain. V lost 0 bases and J 3 bases, leaving 6 bases between the germline ends. The length of the CDR3 is 12 residues. In germline, CDR1 is GTSNPN, CDR2 SVGIG (reference sequence). The DNA of the CDR3 is TGTGCCTGGAGTGTAGGCCACTACGAGCAGTACTTC. It encodes CAWSVGHYEQYF.

This clone showed up just a few times. The chain employs TRBV6-1 and TRBJ2-1, with no clear D. Germline-derived CDR1 and CDR2 are MNHNS and SASEGT. V lost 6 bases and J 0 bases, leaving 12 bases between the germline ends. This CDR3 spans 15 amino acids. The CDR3 loop is CASSQFSSSYNEQFF. The DNA for the CDR3 is TGTGCCAGCAGCCAATTTTCGAGCTCCTACAATGAGCAGTTCTTC.

The rearrangement uses TRBV7-9 and TRBJ2-1, with TRBD1 as a possible D gene (5 bases). Germline CDR1 SEHNR, CDR2 FQNEAQ (reference sequence). With 3 bases removed from V and 8 bases from J, the gap between germline ends came to 11 bases. The CDR3 spans 13 residues. The CDR3 DNA reads as TGTGCCAGCAGCTTGCGTCAACAGGATGAGCAGTTCTTC. Encoded protein: CASSLRQQDEQFF.